The table lists the clone carrying this T cell receptor beta chain with many counts. Its antigen is as yet unknown. This sample is drawn from a study of molecular identifiers for immune sequencing clone quantification. Study-wide findings and caveats: Clones that had above 20 RNA copies took up over 99% of effector molecules but under 1% in naive cells. Highly expanded clone sizes could end up underestimated if a barcode were shared by identical TCR molecules.

Bulk TCR libraries used previously described methods and listed TCR primers. TCRdb ran MiXCR on the PCR reads and lists one entry per CDR3 protein. The table includes some 650,000 distinct CDR3 sequences, about 20% detected once. This CDR3 contains 13 residues. Between the trimmed V and J ends, which lost 5 bases and 3 bases, there was a span of 11 bases. Per germline, CDR1 MNHEY and CDR2 SMNVEV (reference sequence). RNA fractions of 10%, 30% or 50% and 20,000 to 1,000,000 sorted cells were the source of naive CD8 libraries. The specimen sequenced was naive CD8+ T cells from blood, with Jurkat cell RNA spiked in. Subset: FACS-sorted CD8+CD4-CCR7+CD45RA+ naive T cells. The TCR comes from a human donor in good health. Some libraries in this study had Jurkat cell RNA spiked in. The chain recombines TRBV27 with TRBJ2-7; D is perhaps TRBD2 (6 bases). CDR3 loop: CASSTAGGYEQYF. The CDR3 nucleotides read TGTGCCAGCAGTACAGCGGGTGGCTACGAGCAGTACTTC.